The 2 T cell receptor beta chains reported below all come from one sample, sequenced in a study of blood T cell repertoires in COVID-19. Measured with immunoSEQ multiplex PCR; TCRdb has only the in-frame clones, and not every one. This sample has about 230,000 clones, with 65% to 90% found just once. The sequenced material came from peripheral blood. The source is a woman aged 45-59 years with acute or convalescent COVID-19.

The chain couples TRBV19 to TRBJ1-3; D remains ambiguous. With 9 bases removed from V and 0 bases from J, the gap between germline ends came to 12 bases. CDR1 is LNHDA, CDR2 SQIVND, per germline (reference sequence). This CDR3 has 14 residues. Here the CDR3 reads CASSRAASGNTIYF. DNA for the CDR3: TGTGCCAGCTCTCGCGCGGCCTCTGGAAACACCATATATTTT.

This clone was counted once. V usage is TRBV6-5 and J usage is TRBJ2-7, with 11 bases matching TRBD1. CDR3 length: 15 amino acids. Germline CDR1 reads MNHEY; CDR2 reads SVGAGI. The V and J ends lost 5 bases and 3 bases, in that order; junction bases with no gene match: 6. In DNA, the CDR3 is TGTGCCAGCAGTCCAGGACAGGGGGCTTTCTACGAGCAGTACTTC. It encodes CASSPGQGAFYEQYF.